This TCR beta chain was identified during a study of blood T cell repertoires in COVID-19. The CDR3 is 15 amino acids. Germline V gene data show CDR1 as SGHNT and CDR2 as YYREEE (reference sequence). V was pared by 4 bases and J by 2 bases, with 15 bases between. Here immunoSEQ multiplex PCR was the method, and the copy in TCRdb shows in-frame clones only, minus some. The sample records about 230,000 clones, nearly 90% being singletons. Sequencing input: PBMCs or T cells enriched from blood (not recorded which). The gene calls are TRBV5-4 and TRBJ1-2; D unclear. This sequence originates from a woman aged 25 to 45 with acute COVID-19. For the CDR3, the DNA is TGTGCCAGCAGCCTAGGACTGCTTACAAACTATGGCTACACCTTC. Amino acid sequence: CASSLGLLTNYGYTF.